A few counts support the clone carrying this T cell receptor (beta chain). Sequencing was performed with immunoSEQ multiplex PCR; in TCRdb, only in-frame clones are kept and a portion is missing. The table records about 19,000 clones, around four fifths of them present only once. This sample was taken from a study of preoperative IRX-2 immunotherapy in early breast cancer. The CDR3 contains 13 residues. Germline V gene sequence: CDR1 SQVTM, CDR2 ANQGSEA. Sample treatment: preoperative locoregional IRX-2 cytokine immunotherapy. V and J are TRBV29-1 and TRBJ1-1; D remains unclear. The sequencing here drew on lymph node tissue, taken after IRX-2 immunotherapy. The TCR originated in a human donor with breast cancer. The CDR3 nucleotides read TGCAGTCCAACCGAAGCACCGTACACTGAAGCTTTCTTT. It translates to CSPTEAPYTEAFF.